This is a list of T cell receptor beta chains from one sample in a study of beta chain features in type 1 diabetes. The repertoire was sequenced with immunoSEQ multiplex PCR; TCRdb's copy has only in-frame clones and lacks some. This sample has 150,000 or so clones; 7.5% to 9.5% occur once, and the top ten carry over 2%. The sequencing input was central memory CD4+ T cells from blood. These receptors all stem from a young woman in good health. The CDR3 runs from the conserved cysteine through the conserved F or W. Each record gives: CDR3 DNA, CDR3 protein, D gene, J gene, clone size, V gene. The D gene is left open where the match is weak. Clone size is given for some rows only: seen once, a few or many times, or a class if the clone is expanded.

CDR3nt: TGTGCCAGCAGTGAGACATACGGAACTGAAGCTTTCTTT
CDR3aa: CASSETYGTEAFF
d_gene: .
j_gene: TRBJ1-1
abundance: few
v_gene: TRBV2

CDR3nt: TGTGCCAGTAGTACCCGCGGCACAGATACGCAGTATTTT
CDR3aa: CASSTRGTDTQYF
d_gene: .
j_gene: TRBJ2-3
abundance: few
v_gene: TRBV19

CDR3nt: TGCGCCAGCAGCTTGTTAGCGGGGGACACCGGGGAGCTGTTTTTT
CDR3aa: CASSLLAGDTGELFF
d_gene: TRBD2
j_gene: TRBJ2-2
abundance: few
v_gene: TRBV5-1

CDR3nt: TGTGCTAGTGGCGGTCAAGGACAGGGCTATGGCTACACCTTC
CDR3aa: CASGGQGQGYGYTF
d_gene: TRBD1
j_gene: TRBJ1-2
abundance: few
v_gene: TRBV12-5

CDR3nt: TGTGCCAGCAGCTTAGTGGGGGGGCCTCTCTATGAGCAGTTCTTC
CDR3aa: CASSLVGGPLYEQFF
d_gene: .
j_gene: TRBJ2-1
abundance: few
v_gene: TRBV7-2

CDR3nt: TGCAGCGTTGGAGAGATTCACCGGGCGCAGTATTTT
CDR3aa: CSVGEIHRAQYF
d_gene: .
j_gene: TRBJ2-3
abundance: medium-sized
v_gene: TRBV29-1

CDR3nt: TGTGCCAGCAGCAAAGCGCTTTCGGGGGAGGTTTCCTACGAGCAGTACTTC
CDR3aa: CASSKALSGEVSYEQYF
d_gene: .
j_gene: TRBJ2-7
abundance: few
v_gene: TRBV21-1

CDR3nt: TGTGCCAGCAGCCTGATACTAGGTAGTTGGGAGACCCAGTACTTC
CDR3aa: CASSLILGSWETQYF
d_gene: .
j_gene: TRBJ2-5
abundance: .
v_gene: TRBV7-2

CDR3nt: TGTGCCTGGAGTGTCGGCGGCGCAACTAATGAAAAACTGTTTTTT
CDR3aa: CAWSVGGATNEKLFF
d_gene: .
j_gene: TRBJ1-4
abundance: few
v_gene: TRBV30

CDR3nt: TGTGCCAGCAAACAGGGGGTTAATTCACCCCTCCACTTT
CDR3aa: CASKQGVNSPLHF
d_gene: TRBD1
j_gene: TRBJ1-6
abundance: .
v_gene: TRBV2

CDR3nt: TGTGCCTGGAGTGTAAACGCAGCAGATACGCAGTATTTT
CDR3aa: CAWSVNAADTQYF
d_gene: .
j_gene: TRBJ2-3
abundance: .
v_gene: TRBV30

CDR3nt: TGTGCCAGCAGCCCCCAGCGCATGAACACTGAAGCTTTCTTT
CDR3aa: CASSPQRMNTEAFF
d_gene: .
j_gene: TRBJ1-1
abundance: few
v_gene: TRBV5-5

CDR3nt: TGTGCCTGGTCACTAGCGGGAAGGACCTACAATGAGCAGTTCTTC
CDR3aa: CAWSLAGRTYNEQFF
d_gene: TRBD2
j_gene: TRBJ2-1
abundance: few
v_gene: TRBV30

CDR3nt: TGTGCCAGCAGCCCCCCCGGACTCCCCGGGGAGCTGTTTTTT
CDR3aa: CASSPPGLPGELFF
d_gene: .
j_gene: TRBJ2-2
abundance: .
v_gene: TRBV7-2

CDR3nt: TGCAGCGTTGGGGGACAAGCGCAGTATTTT
CDR3aa: CSVGGQAQYF
d_gene: .
j_gene: TRBJ2-3
abundance: many
v_gene: TRBV29-1

CDR3nt: TGTGCCTGGAGTGTACAGTCGGGGAATGAGCAGTTCTTC
CDR3aa: CAWSVQSGNEQFF
d_gene: .
j_gene: TRBJ2-1
abundance: .
v_gene: TRBV30

CDR3nt: TGTGCCAGTAGTAGGGGCGATGAGCAGTTCTTC
CDR3aa: CASSRGDEQFF
d_gene: .
j_gene: TRBJ2-1
abundance: many
v_gene: TRBV19

CDR3nt: TGTGCCAGCGGATCCGGGACAGTAATGGGCTATGGCTACACCTTC
CDR3aa: CASGSGTVMGYGYTF
d_gene: TRBD1
j_gene: TRBJ1-2
abundance: .
v_gene: TRBV19

CDR3nt: TGTGCCAGCCAGGGAGGGGCAACGGAGACCCAGTACTTC
CDR3aa: CASQGGATETQYF
d_gene: TRBD2
j_gene: TRBJ2-5
abundance: .
v_gene: TRBV18

CDR3nt: TGTGCCAGCAGTCCGGGACAGGGGCCCGGGGAGCTGTTTTTT
CDR3aa: CASSPGQGPGELFF
d_gene: TRBD1
j_gene: TRBJ2-2
abundance: .
v_gene: TRBV6-6